This T cell receptor (beta chain) was observed in a study of vaccination and CD4 T cells after COVID-19. Study background: Post-vaccination specimens were collected at a median of roughly 69 days following dose two (range 14 to 241). Broader study findings: The appearance of a median 86.3% of reactive clones in convalescent patients occurred only post-vaccination.

About this clonotype itself: What it binds is unknown.

With the Oncomine TCR Beta short-read assay, DNA from cultured CD4+ T cells was sequenced. Each CDR3 protein is one row after TCRdb ran MiXCR on the PCR reads. The sample carries about 28,000 distinct CDR3 sequences, about 66% recorded once. The CDR3 is made up of 17 amino acids. Germline-derived CDR1 and CDR2 are LNHNV and YYDKDF (reference sequence). The V segment lost 1 base and the J segment 10 bases; nucleotides outside the gene matches: 10. Treatment defined: approximately nine-day PBMC culture with coronavirus spike peptide pools or control peptides (ViraFEST assay). After expanding antigen-specific T cells with peptide pools, ViraFEST sequenced their TCRs.

The source is a human donor who received a COVID-19 vaccine. The sequencing here drew on CD4+ T cells from blood, cultured in vitro, taken after SARS-CoV-2 vaccination. The J gene is TRBJ1-6, the V gene TRBV15, with 10 nucleotides matching TRBD1. DNA of the CDR3: TGTGCCACCAGCAGAGGATCCTGGGACAGGGGTTGGTCACCCCTCCACTTT. Its translation is CATSRGSWDRGWSPLHF.